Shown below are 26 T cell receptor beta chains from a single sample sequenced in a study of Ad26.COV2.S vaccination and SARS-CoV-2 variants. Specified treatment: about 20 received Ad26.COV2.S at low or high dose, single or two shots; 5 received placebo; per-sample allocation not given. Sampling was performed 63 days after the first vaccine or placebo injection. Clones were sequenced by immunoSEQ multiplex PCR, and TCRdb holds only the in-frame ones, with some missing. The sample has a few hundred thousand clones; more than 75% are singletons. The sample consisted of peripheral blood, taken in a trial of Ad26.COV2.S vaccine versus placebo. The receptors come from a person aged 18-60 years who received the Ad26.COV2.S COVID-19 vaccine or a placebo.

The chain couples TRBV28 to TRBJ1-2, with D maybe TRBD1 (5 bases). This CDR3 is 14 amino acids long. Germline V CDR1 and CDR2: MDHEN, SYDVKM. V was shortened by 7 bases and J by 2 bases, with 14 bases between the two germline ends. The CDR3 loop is CASKKGLRNYGYTF. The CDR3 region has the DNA TGTGCCAGCAAAAAGGGGTTGAGGAACTATGGCTACACCTTC.

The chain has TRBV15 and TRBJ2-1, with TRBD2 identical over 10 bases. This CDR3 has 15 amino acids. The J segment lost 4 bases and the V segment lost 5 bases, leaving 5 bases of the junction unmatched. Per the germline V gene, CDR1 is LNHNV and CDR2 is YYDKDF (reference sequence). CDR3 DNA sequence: TGTGCCACCAGCGGGTCTAGCGGGGGATACAATGAGCAGTTCTTC. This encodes CATSGSSGGYNEQFF.

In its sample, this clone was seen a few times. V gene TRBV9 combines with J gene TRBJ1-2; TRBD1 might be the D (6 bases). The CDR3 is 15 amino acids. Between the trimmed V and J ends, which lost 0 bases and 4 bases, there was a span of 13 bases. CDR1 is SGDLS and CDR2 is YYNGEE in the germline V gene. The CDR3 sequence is CASSVGSSGAYGYTF. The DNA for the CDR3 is TGTGCCAGCAGCGTAGGCAGCTCAGGGGCCTATGGCTACACCTTC.

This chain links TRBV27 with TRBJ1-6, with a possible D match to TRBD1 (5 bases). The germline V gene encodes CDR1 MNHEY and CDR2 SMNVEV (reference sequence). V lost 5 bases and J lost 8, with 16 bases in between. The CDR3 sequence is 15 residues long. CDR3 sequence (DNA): TGTGCCAGCAGTCCAATGCGGGGGGGTGATTCACCCCTCCACTTT. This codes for CASSPMRGGDSPLHF.

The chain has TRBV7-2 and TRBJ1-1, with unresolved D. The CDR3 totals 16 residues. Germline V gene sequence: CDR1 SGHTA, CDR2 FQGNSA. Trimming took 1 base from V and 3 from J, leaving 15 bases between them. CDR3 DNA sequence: TGTGCCAGCAGCTTAGTGGCAGGCCTGGACTACACTGAAGCTTTCTTT. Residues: CASSLVAGLDYTEAFF.

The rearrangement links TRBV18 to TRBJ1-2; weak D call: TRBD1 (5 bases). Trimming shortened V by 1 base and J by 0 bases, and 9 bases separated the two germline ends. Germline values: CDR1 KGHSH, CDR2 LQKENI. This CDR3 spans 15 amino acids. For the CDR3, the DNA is TGTGCCAGCTCACCACAGACAGCCTCTAACTATGGCTACACCTTC. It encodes CASSPQTASNYGYTF.

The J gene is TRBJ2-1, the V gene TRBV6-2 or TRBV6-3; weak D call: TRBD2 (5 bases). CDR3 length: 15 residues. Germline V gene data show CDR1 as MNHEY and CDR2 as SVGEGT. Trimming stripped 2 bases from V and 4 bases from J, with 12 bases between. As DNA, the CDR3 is TGTGCCAGCAGTTACGGGCTAGCAGTATACAATGAGCAGTTCTTC. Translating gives CASSYGLAVYNEQFF.

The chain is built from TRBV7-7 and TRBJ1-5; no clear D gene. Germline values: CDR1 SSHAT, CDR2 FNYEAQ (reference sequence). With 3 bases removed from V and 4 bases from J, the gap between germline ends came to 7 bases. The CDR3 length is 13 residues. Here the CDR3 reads CASSLGKNQPQHF. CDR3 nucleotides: TGTGCCAGCAGCTTGGGCAAGAATCAGCCCCAGCATTTT. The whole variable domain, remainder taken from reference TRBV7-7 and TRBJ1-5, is GAGVSQSPRYKVTKRGQDVTLRCDPISSHATLYWYQQALGQGPEFLTYFNYEAQPDKSGLPSDRFSAERPEGSISTLTIQRTEQRDSAMYRCASSLGKNQPQHFGDGTRLSIL.

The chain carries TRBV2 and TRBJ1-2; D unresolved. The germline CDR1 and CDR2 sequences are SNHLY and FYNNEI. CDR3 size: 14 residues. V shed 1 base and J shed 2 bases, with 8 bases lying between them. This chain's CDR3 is CASSEEGANYGYTF. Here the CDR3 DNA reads TGTGCCAGCAGTGAAGAGGGAGCGAACTATGGCTACACCTTC.

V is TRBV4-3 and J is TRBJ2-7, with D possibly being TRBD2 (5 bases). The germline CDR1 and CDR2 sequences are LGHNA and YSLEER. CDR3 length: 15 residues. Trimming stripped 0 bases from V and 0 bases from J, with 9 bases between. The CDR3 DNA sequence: TGCGCCAGCAGCCAAGATCCGGGGTACTCCTACGAGCAGTACTTC. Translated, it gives CASSQDPGYSYEQYF.

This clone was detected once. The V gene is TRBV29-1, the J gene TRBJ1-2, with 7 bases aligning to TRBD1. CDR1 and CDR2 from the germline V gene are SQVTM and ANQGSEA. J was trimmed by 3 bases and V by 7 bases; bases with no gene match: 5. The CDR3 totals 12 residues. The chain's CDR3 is CSAEGQYYGYTF. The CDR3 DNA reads TGCAGCGCTGAGGGACAGTACTATGGCTACACCTTC.

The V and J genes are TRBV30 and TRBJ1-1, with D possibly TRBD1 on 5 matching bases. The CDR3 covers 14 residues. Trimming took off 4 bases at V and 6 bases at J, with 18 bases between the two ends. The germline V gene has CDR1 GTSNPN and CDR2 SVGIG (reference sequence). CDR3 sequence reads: CAWKRGTADAEAFF. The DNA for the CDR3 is TGTGCCTGGAAAAGAGGGACGGCTGACGCTGAAGCTTTCTTT.

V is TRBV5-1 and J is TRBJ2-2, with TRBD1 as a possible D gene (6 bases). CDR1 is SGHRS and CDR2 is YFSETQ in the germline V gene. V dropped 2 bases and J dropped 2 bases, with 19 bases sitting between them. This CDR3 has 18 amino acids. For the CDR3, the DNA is TGCGCCAGCAGCTTTGGGCCGCTTGGGACAATTAACACCGGGGAGCTGTTTTTT. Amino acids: CASSFGPLGTINTGELFF.

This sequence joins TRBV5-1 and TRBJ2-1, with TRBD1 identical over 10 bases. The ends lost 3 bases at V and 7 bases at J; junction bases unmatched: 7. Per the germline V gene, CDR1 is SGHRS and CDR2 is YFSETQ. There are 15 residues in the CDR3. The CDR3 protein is CASSSGQGGPNEQFF. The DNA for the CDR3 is TGCGCCAGCAGCTCAGGACAGGGGGGGCCGAATGAGCAGTTCTTC.

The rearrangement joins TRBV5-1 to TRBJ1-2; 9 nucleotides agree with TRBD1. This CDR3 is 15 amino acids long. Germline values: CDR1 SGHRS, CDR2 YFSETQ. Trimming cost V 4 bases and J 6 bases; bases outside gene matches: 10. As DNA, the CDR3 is TGCGCCAGCAGCCCGGGGACAGGGAGGCAGGATGGCTACACCTTC. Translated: CASSPGTGRQDGYTF.

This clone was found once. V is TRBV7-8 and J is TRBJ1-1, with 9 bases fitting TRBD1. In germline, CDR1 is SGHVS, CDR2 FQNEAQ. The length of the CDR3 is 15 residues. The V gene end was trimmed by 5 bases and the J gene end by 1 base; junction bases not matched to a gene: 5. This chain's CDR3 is CASSPLGQGNTEAFF. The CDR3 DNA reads TGTGCCAGCAGCCCATTGGGACAGGGGAACACTGAAGCTTTCTTT.

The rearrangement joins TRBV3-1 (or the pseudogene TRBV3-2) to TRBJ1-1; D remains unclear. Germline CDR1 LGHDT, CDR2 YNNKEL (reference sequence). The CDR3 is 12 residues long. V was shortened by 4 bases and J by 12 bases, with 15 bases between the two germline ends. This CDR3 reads CASSPRERVTFF. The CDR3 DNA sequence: TGTGCCAGCAGCCCCCGGGAGAGGGTGACTTTCTTT.

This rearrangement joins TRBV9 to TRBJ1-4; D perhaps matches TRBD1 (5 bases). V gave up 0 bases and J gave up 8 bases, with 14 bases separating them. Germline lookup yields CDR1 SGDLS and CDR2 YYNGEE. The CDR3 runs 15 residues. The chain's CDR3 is CASSVDDRDEEKLFF. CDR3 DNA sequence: TGTGCCAGCAGCGTAGATGACCGGGACGAGGAAAAACTGTTTTTT.

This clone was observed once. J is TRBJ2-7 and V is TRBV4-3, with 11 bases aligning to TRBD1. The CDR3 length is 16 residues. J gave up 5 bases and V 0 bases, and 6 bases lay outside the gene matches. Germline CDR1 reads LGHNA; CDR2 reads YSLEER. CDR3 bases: TGCGCCAGCAGCCAAGAGAGGGACAGGGGGTTCAACGAGCAGTACTTC. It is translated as CASSQERDRGFNEQYF.

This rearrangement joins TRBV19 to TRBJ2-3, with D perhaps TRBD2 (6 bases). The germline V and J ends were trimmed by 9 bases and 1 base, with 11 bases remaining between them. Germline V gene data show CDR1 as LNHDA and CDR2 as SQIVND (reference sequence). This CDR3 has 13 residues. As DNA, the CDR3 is TGTGCCAGCCGGGGACTCCGCACAGATACGCAGTATTTT. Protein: CASRGLRTDTQYF.

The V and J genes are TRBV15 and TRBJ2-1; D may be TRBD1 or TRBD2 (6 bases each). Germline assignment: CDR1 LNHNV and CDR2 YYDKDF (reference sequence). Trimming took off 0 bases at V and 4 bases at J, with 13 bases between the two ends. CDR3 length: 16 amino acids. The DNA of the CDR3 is TGTGCCACCAGCAGAGACGGCAGGGGACTTTACAATGAGCAGTTCTTC. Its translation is CATSRDGRGLYNEQFF.

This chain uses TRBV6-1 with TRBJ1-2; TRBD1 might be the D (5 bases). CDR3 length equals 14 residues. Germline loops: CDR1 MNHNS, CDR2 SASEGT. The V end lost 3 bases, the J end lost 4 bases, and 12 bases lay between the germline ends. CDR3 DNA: TGTGCCAGCAGTGATGGCCAACAGGTCTATGGCTACACCTTC. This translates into CASSDGQQVYGYTF.

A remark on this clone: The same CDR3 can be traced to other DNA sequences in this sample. The CDR3 here is CAWSVREDQPQHF. CDR3 in DNA: TGTGCCTGGAGCGTAAGGGAGGATCAGCCCCAGCATTTT. V gene TRBV30 combines with J gene TRBJ1-5; D gene unclear. Germline V gene lookup returns CDR1 GTSNPN and CDR2 SVGIG (reference sequence). Trimming cost V 3 bases and J 5 bases, with 11 bases left between them. The CDR3 is made up of 13 amino acids.

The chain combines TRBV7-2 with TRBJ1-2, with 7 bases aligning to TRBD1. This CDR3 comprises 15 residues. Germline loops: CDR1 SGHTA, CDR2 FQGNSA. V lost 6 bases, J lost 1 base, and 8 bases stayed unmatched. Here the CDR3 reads CASSHPGQLNYGYTF. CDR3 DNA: TGTGCCAGCAGTCATCCGGGACAGCTTAACTATGGCTACACCTTC.

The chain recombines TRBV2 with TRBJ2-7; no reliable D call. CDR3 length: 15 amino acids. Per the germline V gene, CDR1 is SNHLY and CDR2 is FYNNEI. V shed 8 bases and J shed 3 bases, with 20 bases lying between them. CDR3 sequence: CASLRAPQQNYEQYF. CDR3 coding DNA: TGTGCCAGCCTCCGGGCACCCCAGCAAAACTACGAGCAGTACTTC. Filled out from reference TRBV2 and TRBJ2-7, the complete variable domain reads EPEVTQTPSHQVTQMGQEVILRCVPISNHLYFYWYRQILGQKVEFLVSFYNNEISEKSEIFDDQFSVERPDGSNFTLKIRSTKLEDSAMYFCASLRAPQQNYEQYFGPGTRLTVT.

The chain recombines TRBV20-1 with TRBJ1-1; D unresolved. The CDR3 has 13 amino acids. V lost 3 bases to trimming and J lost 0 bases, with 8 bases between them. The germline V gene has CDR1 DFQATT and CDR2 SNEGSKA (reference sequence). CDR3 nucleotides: TGCAGTGCTAGTCGGCACATGAACACTGAAGCTTTCTTT. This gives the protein CSASRHMNTEAFF.